These 18 T cell receptor beta chains share one sample of origin, sequenced in a study of graft-versus-host responses after intestinal transplantation. The protocol was immunoSEQ multiplex PCR, while the TCRdb copy is restricted to in-frame clones and leaves out a portion. The sample includes fewer than 95,000 clones, 94% of them seen just once. Their specific antigens are unknown. The sample consisted of unstimulated CD4+ T cells sorted from spleen or lymph node cells, taken before transplant. These receptors were taken from a human donor who was the organ donor for an intestinal transplant.

V gene TRBV30 combines with J gene TRBJ2-5; 12 nucleotides align to TRBD2. V trimming: 0 bases; J trimming: 6 bases; junction bases outside the gene matches: 8. This CDR3 is 16 amino acids long. Germline CDR1 GTSNPN, CDR2 SVGIG (reference sequence). This CDR3 reads CAWSVASGGAGKTQYF. CDR3 DNA: TGTGCCTGGAGTGTGGCTAGCGGGGGGGCCGGGAAGACCCAGTACTTC.

There are a few counts of this clone. The sample holds other DNA sequences that translate to the same CDR3. The V and J genes are TRBV6-5 and TRBJ1-5; D is perhaps TRBD1 (5 bases). CDR1 is MNHEY and CDR2 is SVGAGI in the germline V gene. Trimming shortened V by 0 bases and J by 4 bases, and 10 bases separated the two germline ends. The CDR3 contains 15 residues. The CDR3 nucleotides read TGTGCCAGCAGTTACTCCGGGACTGCGAATCAGCCCCAGCATTTT. This codes for CASSYSGTANQPQHF.

This chain links TRBV6-6 with TRBJ2-2; D may correspond to TRBD1 or TRBD2 (5 bases each). Germline values: CDR1 MNHNY, CDR2 SVGAGI (reference sequence). Trimming pared 6 bases from V and 3 bases from J, leaving 8 bases between. The CDR3 contains 13 residues. CDR3 coding DNA: TGTGCCAGCAGACGAGGGGACACCGGGGAGCTGTTTTTT. This sequence encodes CASRRGDTGELFF.

This chain links TRBV5-1 with TRBJ1-3; D ambiguous. The CDR3 loop spans 15 amino acids. Trimming took 0 bases from V and 1 from J, leaving 8 bases between them. Germline V CDR1 and CDR2: SGHRS, YFSETQ. CDR3 DNA sequence: TGCGCCAGCAGCTTGGCGGCGGGATCTGGAAACACCATATATTTT. It yields the protein CASSLAAGSGNTIYF.

The chain joins TRBV4-1 to TRBJ1-5, with D perhaps matching TRBD1 (5 bases). From germline, CDR1 is MGHRA and CDR2 YSYEKL. Deletions cut 6 bases from V and 3 bases from J, with 12 bases between. CDR3 length: 14 amino acids. This CDR3 reads CASRAKTDNQPQHF. Written as DNA, the CDR3 is TGCGCCAGCAGGGCTAAGACAGACAATCAGCCCCAGCATTTT.

The gene calls are TRBV9 and TRBJ2-2, with D possibly matching TRBD1 (6 bases). V lost 4 bases to trimming and J lost 1 base, with 14 bases between them. Germline-derived CDR1 and CDR2 are SGDLS and YYNGEE. The CDR3 is 16 residues long. CDR3 nucleotide sequence: TGTGCCAGCAGCAAGAGGGACACACGGAACACCGGGGAGCTGTTTTTT. Protein: CASSKRDTRNTGELFF.

The gene calls are TRBV10-2 and TRBJ1-2; D remains ambiguous. V lost 3 bases and J lost 4, with 12 bases in between. CDR1 and CDR2 (germline): WSHSY, SAAADI. The CDR3 loop spans 14 amino acids. CDR3 amino acids: CASSDPPRLYGYTF. For the CDR3, the DNA is TGCGCCAGCAGTGACCCCCCGCGACTCTATGGCTACACCTTC.

V usage is TRBV7-3 and J usage is TRBJ2-1; TRBD2 agrees at 10 bases. The ends lost 2 bases at V and 6 bases at J; junction bases unmatched: 7. This CDR3 has 16 residues. The V gene's germline CDR1 is SGHTA and CDR2 FQGTGA. The CDR3 is CASSLAGLAGANEQFF. As DNA, the CDR3 is TGTGCCAGCAGCTTAGCGGGGCTAGCGGGGGCCAATGAGCAGTTCTTC.

The chain joins TRBV6-5 to TRBJ1-1; the D gene is possibly TRBD1 (6 bases). V was shortened by 5 bases and J by 6 bases, with 13 bases between the two germline ends. CDR3 length: 13 amino acids. Per germline, CDR1 MNHEY and CDR2 SVGAGI. The CDR3 bases are TGTGCCAGCAGTCGTACACAGGGCGCTGAAGCTTTCTTT. Encoded protein: CASSRTQGAEAFF.

V usage is TRBV7-3 and J usage is TRBJ1-5; TRBD1 agrees at 9 bases. J was trimmed by 2 bases and V by 5 bases; bases with no gene match: 7. The V gene's germline CDR1 is SGHTA and CDR2 FQGTGA. The CDR3 is 16 residues long. The CDR3 DNA sequence: TGTGCCAGCAGCCAGGGGACAGGGATTGGCAATCAGCCCCAGCATTTT. As protein: CASSQGTGIGNQPQHF.

The rearrangement uses TRBV12-5 and TRBJ2-3, with 7 positions matching TRBD2. Germline-derived CDR1 and CDR2 are LGHNT and FRNRAP. Trimming took 5 bases from V and 2 from J; bases not matched to a gene: 16. This CDR3 is 18 amino acids long. CDR3 residues: CASGLAGSSRGNTDTQYF. The CDR3 bases are TGTGCTAGTGGTCTTGCCGGCTCCTCGCGGGGGAACACAGATACGCAGTATTTT.

The chain couples TRBV19 to TRBJ1-2; D remains ambiguous. The CDR3 sequence is 13 residues long. The V end lost 3 bases, the J end lost 0 bases, and 5 bases lay between the germline ends. Germline CDR1 is LNHDA and CDR2 is SQIVND (reference sequence). The DNA of the CDR3 is TGTGCCAGTAGTATCGGGGCTAACTATGGCTACACCTTC. Protein: CASSIGANYGYTF.

V and J are TRBV7-3 and TRBJ2-7; D perhaps matches TRBD2 (5 bases). The CDR3 has 15 amino acids. V lost 1 base and J lost 3, with 13 bases in between. Germline V gene sequence: CDR1 SGHTA, CDR2 FQGTGA. CDR3 coding DNA: TGTGCCAGCAGCTTAATCCGGGATCCCTACTACGAGCAGTACTTC. Protein product: CASSLIRDPYYEQYF.

The chain carries TRBV7-2 and TRBJ2-1; D possibly corresponds to TRBD2 (5 bases). Germline CDR1 is SGHTA and CDR2 is FQGNSA. The CDR3 spans 13 residues. With 2 bases removed from V and 6 bases from J, the gap between germline ends came to 8 bases. Written as DNA, the CDR3 is TGTGCCAGCAGCTTACGGGGTAGCAATGAGCAGTTCTTC. Translated: CASSLRGSNEQFF.

The V gene is TRBV4-2, the J gene TRBJ1-5; perhaps TRBD1 as D (5 bases). The germline V gene has CDR1 LGHNA and CDR2 YNFKEQ. The CDR3 is 15 amino acids. The V gene lost 0 bases and the J gene lost 3 bases, with 9 bases spanning the gap. CDR3 DNA sequence: TGTGCCAGCAGCCAAGAGGCGACAGTCAATCAGCCCCAGCATTTT. Amino acids: CASSQEATVNQPQHF.

J is TRBJ1-2 and V is TRBV6-1; 7 nucleotides align to TRBD1. Losses at the gene ends were 5 bases for V and 6 bases for J; bases not matched to a gene: 6. CDR1 is MNHNS and CDR2 is SASEGT in the germline V gene. This CDR3 comprises 13 residues. CDR3 loop: CASSRQGLDGYTF. CDR3 coding DNA: TGTGCCAGCAGTAGACAGGGTTTGGATGGCTACACCTTC.

This clone was seen only once. V and J are TRBV5-4 and TRBJ1-2; D is unclear. Deletions cut 1 base from V and 4 bases from J, with 5 bases between. CDR3 length equals 12 residues. The V gene's germline CDR1 is SGHNT and CDR2 YYREEE (reference sequence). CDR3 sequence: CASSLTLYGYTF. The DNA for the CDR3 is TGTGCCAGCAGCTTGACCCTCTATGGCTACACCTTC.

The CDR3 DNA is TGTGCCAGCAGCTTGCGGCTAGCGGAAAACAAAAACATTCAGTACTTC. Amino acid sequence: CASSLRLAENKNIQYF. The chain has TRBV5-4 and TRBJ2-4, with 7 bases aligning to TRBD2. The CDR3 sequence is 16 residues long. The trim removed 1 base at V and 3 bases at J, leaving 7 bases unmatched. CDR1 is SGHNT, CDR2 YYREEE, per germline (reference sequence).